These 30 T cell receptor beta chains share one sample of origin, sequenced in a study of technical replicates of blood from several donors. Assay used: immunoSEQ multiplex PCR; TCRdb lists only in-frame clones, some missing. The table lists around 61,000 clones, around 88% of them singletons. Material: PBMCs. These TCRs come from a human donor in good health. Some clones in this sample may be carry-over from other donors' samples.

This rearrangement joins TRBV7-2 to TRBJ2-2; 9 positions agree with TRBD1. CDR1 and CDR2 from the germline V gene are SGHTA and FQGNSA. The CDR3 has 19 residues. V lost 5 bases and J lost 2; bases outside the gene matches: 15. CDR3 in amino acids: CASSPPETGGYINTGELFF. The CDR3 nucleotides read TGTGCCAGCAGCCCGCCGGAGACAGGGGGTTATATCAACACCGGGGAGCTGTTTTTT. The full variable domain, completed using reference TRBV7-2 and TRBJ2-2, is GAGVSQSPSNKVTEKGKDVELRCDPISGHTALYWYRQSLGQGLEFLIYFQGNSAPDKSGLPSDRFSAERTGGSVSTLTIQRTQQEDSAVYLCASSPPETGGYINTGELFFGEGSRLTVL.

The rearrangement uses TRBV4-1 and TRBJ2-2; 8 bases are shared with TRBD1. Losses at the gene ends were 3 bases for V and 1 base for J; bases not matched to a gene: 4. The CDR3 is 16 amino acids. Germline V gene lookup returns CDR1 MGHRA and CDR2 YSYEKL. Written as DNA, the CDR3 is TGCGCCAGCAGCCAGACGGACAGGGAGAACACCGGGGAGCTGTTTTTT. Translation gives CASSQTDRENTGELFF.

A single count supports this clone. This chain uses TRBV4-3 with TRBJ1-5, with D perhaps TRBD1 (5 bases). Per the germline V gene, CDR1 is LGHNA and CDR2 is YSLEER. The CDR3 runs to 17 residues. Deletions cut 0 bases from V and 0 bases from J, with 12 bases between. The CDR3 spells CASSQDLVRVSNQPQHF. CDR3 DNA: TGCGCCAGCAGCCAAGATCTAGTCAGGGTTAGCAATCAGCCCCAGCATTTT.

This clone has more than one count but fewer than ten. The chain combines TRBV4-1 with TRBJ2-7; a possible D gene is TRBD2 (5 bases). Per the germline V gene, CDR1 is MGHRA and CDR2 is YSYEKL. The ends were cut back, 2 bases at V and 3 bases at J, with 11 bases in the middle. The CDR3 runs to 14 residues. For the CDR3, the DNA is TGCGCCAGCAGCCAATACGGGAAAGACTACGAGCAGTACTTC. Encoded protein: CASSQYGKDYEQYF.

The CDR3 region is CAISESGGGGEKLFF. In nucleotides, the CDR3 is TGTGCCATCAGTGAGTCTGGAGGGGGCGGTGAAAAACTGTTTTTT. This rearrangement joins TRBV10-3 to TRBJ1-4; TRBD1 matches at 7 bases. The junction had 5 bases not matched to a gene; V was cut back by 0 bases and J by 7 bases. Germline loops: CDR1 ENHRY, CDR2 SYGVKD. The CDR3 loop spans 15 amino acids.

This chain links TRBV6-5 with TRBJ2-5; possible D gene TRBD2, 5 bases. V gave up 8 bases and J gave up 7 bases, with 20 bases separating them. Germline CDR1 is MNHEY and CDR2 is SVGAGI. The CDR3 contains 14 residues. CDR3 in amino acids: CASQLGTAVRTQYF. CDR3 nucleotide sequence: TGTGCCAGCCAACTAGGTACGGCAGTGCGGACCCAGTACTTC.

This rearrangement joins TRBV6-1 to TRBJ2-6; D unresolved. Germline V gene lookup returns CDR1 MNHNS and CDR2 SASEGT. Trimming removed 2 bases from V and 3 bases from J, with 14 bases in between. The CDR3 runs to 17 residues. The DNA for the CDR3 is TGTGCCAGCAGTGAATCCTCTAGTAGGCGTGGGGCCAACGTCCTGACTTTC. Encoded protein: CASSESSSRRGANVLTF.

This clone was seen a few times. The rearrangement links TRBV5-1 to TRBJ2-3, with 11 positions matching TRBD1. V lost 1 base, J lost 5 bases, and 6 bases stayed unmatched. The germline V gene has CDR1 SGHRS and CDR2 YFSETQ. This CDR3 contains 16 residues. The CDR3 region has the DNA TGCGCCAGCAGCTTGTCGGGGACAGGGGGTCAAGATACGCAGTATTTT. Translated, it gives CASSLSGTGGQDTQYF.

The chain employs TRBV5-4 and TRBJ2-3; D is unclear. CDR1 is SGHNT and CDR2 is YYREEE in the germline V gene (reference sequence). This CDR3 is built from 17 residues. The V end was cut by 0 bases, the J end by 0 bases, with 14 bases between. The CDR3 DNA follows: TGTGCCAGCAGCTTGGTTGGGTCAGGCCGAAGCACAGATACGCAGTATTTT. Translating it yields CASSLVGSGRSTDTQYF.

This chain connects TRBV5-1 to TRBJ2-7; a possible D gene is TRBD2 (5 bases). Germline CDR1 reads SGHRS; CDR2 reads YFSETQ. V dropped 4 bases and J dropped 3 bases, with 11 bases sitting between them. The CDR3 spans 13 residues. The CDR3 spells CASSTMGSYEQYF. For the CDR3, the DNA is TGCGCCAGCAGCACTATGGGGAGCTACGAGCAGTACTTC.

This chain uses TRBV7-3 with TRBJ2-5, with a tentative D call TRBD1 (6 bases). Germline V lookup: CDR1 SGHTA, CDR2 FQGTGA. The CDR3 sequence is 14 residues long. V was pared by 5 bases and J by 5 bases, with 15 bases between. The DNA for the CDR3 is TGTGCCAGCAGCCCAGGGGTTAACTGGGAGACCCAGTACTTC. This sequence encodes CASSPGVNWETQYF.

This clone was observed a single time. The gene calls are TRBV7-6 and TRBJ1-1; D gene uncertain. From germline, CDR1 is SGHVS and CDR2 FNYEAQ. Trimming took 2 bases from V and 3 from J, leaving 19 bases between them. The CDR3 covers 17 residues. Here the CDR3 DNA reads TGTGCCAGCAGCTTAATAGTGGGCAGGAGGTCGCACACTGAAGCTTTCTTT. Protein: CASSLIVGRRSHTEAFF.

The chain uses TRBV7-8 and TRBJ2-1; D perhaps matches TRBD2 (5 bases). Trimming shortened V by 2 bases and J by 9 bases, and 11 bases separated the two germline ends. The length of the CDR3 is 13 residues. Germline values: CDR1 SGHVS, CDR2 FQNEAQ. As DNA, the CDR3 is TGTGCCAGCAGCTTAAACGCTCGGGGTGAGCAGTTCTTC. Its protein is CASSLNARGEQFF.

V and J are TRBV5-1 and TRBJ2-7; D is ambiguous. The CDR3 has 15 amino acids. With 4 bases removed from V and 2 bases from J, the gap between germline ends came to 16 bases. The V gene's germline CDR1 is SGHRS and CDR2 YFSETQ. The CDR3 here is CASSPTAFATYEQYF. The DNA for the CDR3 is TGCGCCAGCAGCCCGACTGCTTTTGCCACCTACGAGCAGTACTTC.

The chain links TRBV11-3 to TRBJ2-1; a weak D match, TRBD2 (7 bases). V was cut by 5 bases and J by 0 bases, with 14 bases left in between. The CDR3 runs 16 residues. Looked up from germline, CDR1 is SGHNT and CDR2 is YENEEA. The CDR3 sequence is CASSLRGGASYNEQFF. The CDR3 DNA follows: TGTGCCAGCAGCCTCCGTGGGGGGGCCTCCTACAATGAGCAGTTCTTC.

The chain has TRBV6-6 and TRBJ1-2; TRBD1 agrees at 7 bases. CDR1 is MNHNY and CDR2 is SVGAGI in the germline V gene (reference sequence). This CDR3 spans 14 amino acids. J lost 0 bases, V lost 6 bases, and 4 bases had no gene match. The DNA of the CDR3 is TGTGCCAGCAGCTTGGGACAGACTAACTATGGCTACACCTTC. Translation gives CASSLGQTNYGYTF.

The V and J genes are TRBV9 and TRBJ1-3, with 7 positions matching TRBD1. This CDR3 is 17 amino acids long. The germline CDR1 and CDR2 sequences are SGDLS and YYNGEE. V shed 0 bases, J shed 0 bases, and the junction held 6 bases outside the gene matches. CDR3 in DNA: TGTGCCAGCAGCGTAGAAGCAGGGGGGATCTCTGGAAACACCATATATTTT. This encodes CASSVEAGGISGNTIYF.

The rearrangement joins TRBV29-1 to TRBJ2-3; D is ambiguous. The V end was cut by 2 bases, the J end by 0 bases, with 3 bases between. Germline CDR1 is SQVTM and CDR2 is ANQGSEA. The CDR3 consists of 12 residues. The CDR3 protein is CSVETSTDTQYF. In nucleotides, the CDR3 is TGCAGCGTTGAAACTAGCACAGATACGCAGTATTTT.

This clone was observed once. J is TRBJ2-7 and V is TRBV7-2, with TRBD1 matching 8 bases. V trimming: 3 bases; J trimming: 2 bases; junction bases outside the gene matches: 6. CDR3 size: 15 residues. Per germline, CDR1 SGHTA and CDR2 FQGNSA. The CDR3 protein is CASSFAPGQAYEQYF. The CDR3 DNA follows: TGTGCCAGCAGCTTCGCACCGGGACAGGCCTACGAGCAGTACTTC.

CDR3 loop: CASSLTGLEQYF. The CDR3 DNA reads as TGTGCCAGCAGCCTGACAGGGCTCGAGCAGTACTTC. The chain is built from TRBV5-6 and TRBJ2-7; 7 nucleotides match TRBD1. After removal of 4 bases from V and 6 bases from J, the junction contained 4 bases not matched to a gene. Germline V gene sequence: CDR1 SGHDT, CDR2 YYEEEE. This CDR3 spans 12 amino acids.

This sequence joins TRBV6-6 and TRBJ2-7; 10 bases fit TRBD1. The CDR3 is 15 residues long. The germline gives CDR1 MNHNY, CDR2 SVGAGI (reference sequence). With 0 bases clipped from V and 1 base from J, the junction kept 0 bases outside the gene matches. CDR3 nucleotides: TGTGCCAGCAGTTACTCGGGACAGGGGTCCTACGAGCAGTACTTC. Its translation is CASSYSGQGSYEQYF.

This chain connects TRBV7-8 to TRBJ1-6; D call uncertain. CDR3 size: 16 residues. Trimming took off 1 base at V and 0 bases at J, with 7 bases between the two ends. Germline CDR1 is SGHVS and CDR2 is FQNEAQ. As DNA, the CDR3 is TGTGCCAGCAGCTTAGGGAGGGACTCCTATAATTCACCCCTCCACTTT. Its translation: CASSLGRDSYNSPLHF.

The gene calls are TRBV7-3 and TRBJ2-2, with a possible D match to TRBD1 (6 bases). Per germline, CDR1 SGHTA and CDR2 FQGTGA. The CDR3 runs to 15 residues. The V end was cut by 5 bases, the J end by 2 bases, with 12 bases between. As DNA, the CDR3 is TGTGCCAGCAGCCTCCTTGGGGGCAACACCGGGGAGCTGTTTTTT. The encoded protein is CASSLLGGNTGELFF.

CDR3 sequence reads: CASSENRGFNQPQHF. CDR3 DNA sequence: TGTGCCAGCAGCGAGAACAGGGGGTTCAATCAGCCCCAGCATTTT. The chain is built from TRBV7-2 and TRBJ1-5, with 8 bases lining up with TRBD1. The CDR3 has 15 amino acids. CDR1 and CDR2 (germline): SGHTA, FQGNSA. V shed 5 bases and J 3 bases; nucleotides not matched to a gene: 6.

The chain carries TRBV30 and TRBJ1-6; D remains unclear. V was clipped by 0 bases and J by 10 bases, with 10 bases between them. Germline-derived CDR1 and CDR2 are GTSNPN and SVGIG (reference sequence). The CDR3 totals 13 residues. The chain's CDR3 is CAWSVLPYSPLHF. The CDR3 DNA follows: TGTGCCTGGAGTGTACTCCCCTACTCACCCCTCCACTTT.

The chain uses TRBV19 and TRBJ1-1; TRBD1 aligns across 12 bases. V lost 8 bases, J lost 1 base, and 5 bases stayed unmatched. CDR1 and CDR2 from the germline V gene are LNHDA and SQIVND (reference sequence). The length of the CDR3 is 15 residues. The CDR3 DNA sequence: TGTGCCAGTCACAGGGGACAGGGGGCGAACACTGAAGCTTTCTTT. Residues: CASHRGQGANTEAFF.

The CDR3 DNA follows: TGTGCCAGCAGCGGCCTAGCGGGGGGGCGAAATACGCAGTATTTT. Translated, it gives CASSGLAGGRNTQYF. This rearrangement joins TRBV9 to TRBJ2-3; 12 bases agree with TRBD2. The CDR3 loop spans 15 amino acids. From germline, CDR1 is SGDLS and CDR2 YYNGEE. Trimming took 3 bases from V and 7 from J; bases not matched to a gene: 6.

The genes are TRBV6-1 and TRBJ2-3; D unclear. CDR3 length: 11 residues. Trimming left V 2 bases short and J 7 bases short, with 4 bases between. Germline V CDR1 and CDR2: MNHNS, SASEGT. CDR3 amino acids: CASSELNTQYF. The CDR3 bases are TGTGCCAGCAGTGAACTTAATACGCAGTATTTT.

This clone occurred once. The V call is TRBV5-1, the J call TRBJ2-7; TRBD2 matches 13 bases. Germline CDR1 and CDR2: SGHRS and YFSETQ. This CDR3 spans 15 amino acids. V shed 4 bases, J shed 7 bases, and the junction held 8 bases outside the gene matches. DNA of the CDR3: TGCGCCAGCAGCGACGGACTAGCGGGGGTAACGGAGCAGTACTTC. It is translated as CASSDGLAGVTEQYF.

This clone came up once. The chain couples TRBV7-9 to TRBJ1-5; 8 bases map to TRBD1. The CDR3 is 18 residues long. CDR1 and CDR2 from the germline V gene are SEHNR and FQNEAQ (reference sequence). The V and J ends lost 3 bases and 4 bases, in that order; junction bases with no gene match: 14. The CDR3 DNA reads TGTGCCAGCAGCTTCCTCAGGGGGCGCCCTCAGGTGAATCAGCCCCAGCATTTT. This codes for CASSFLRGRPQVNQPQHF.